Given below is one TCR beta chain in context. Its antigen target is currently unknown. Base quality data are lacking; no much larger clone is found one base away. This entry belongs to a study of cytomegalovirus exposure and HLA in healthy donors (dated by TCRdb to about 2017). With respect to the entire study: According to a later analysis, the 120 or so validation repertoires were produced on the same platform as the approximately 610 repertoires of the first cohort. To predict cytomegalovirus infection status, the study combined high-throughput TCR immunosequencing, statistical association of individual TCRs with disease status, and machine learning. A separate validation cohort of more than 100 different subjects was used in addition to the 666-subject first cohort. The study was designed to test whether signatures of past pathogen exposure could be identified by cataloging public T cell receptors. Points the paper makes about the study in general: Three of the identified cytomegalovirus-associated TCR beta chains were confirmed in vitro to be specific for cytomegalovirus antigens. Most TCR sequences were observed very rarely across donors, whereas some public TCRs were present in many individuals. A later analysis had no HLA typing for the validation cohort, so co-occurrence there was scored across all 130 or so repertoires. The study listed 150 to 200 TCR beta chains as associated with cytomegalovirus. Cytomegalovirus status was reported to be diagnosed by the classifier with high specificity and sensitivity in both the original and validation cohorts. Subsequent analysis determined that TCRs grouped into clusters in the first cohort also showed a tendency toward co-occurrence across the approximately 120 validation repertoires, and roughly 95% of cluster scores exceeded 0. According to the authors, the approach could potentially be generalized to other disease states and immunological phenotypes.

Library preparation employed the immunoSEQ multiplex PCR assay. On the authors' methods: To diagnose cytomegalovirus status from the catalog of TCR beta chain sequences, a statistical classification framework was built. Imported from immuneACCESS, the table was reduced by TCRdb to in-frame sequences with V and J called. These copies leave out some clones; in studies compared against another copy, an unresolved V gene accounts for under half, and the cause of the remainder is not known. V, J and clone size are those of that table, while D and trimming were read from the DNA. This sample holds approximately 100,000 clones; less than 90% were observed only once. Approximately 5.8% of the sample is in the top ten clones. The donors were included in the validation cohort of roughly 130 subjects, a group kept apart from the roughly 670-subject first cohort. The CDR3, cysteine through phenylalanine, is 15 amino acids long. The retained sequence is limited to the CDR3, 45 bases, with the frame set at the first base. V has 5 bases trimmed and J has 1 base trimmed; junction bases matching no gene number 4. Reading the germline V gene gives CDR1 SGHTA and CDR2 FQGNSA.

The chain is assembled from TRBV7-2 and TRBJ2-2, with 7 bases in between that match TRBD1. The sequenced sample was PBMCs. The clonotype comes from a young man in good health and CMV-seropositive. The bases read TGTGCCAGCAGCCTGGGACAGAGGAACACCGGGGAGCTGTTTTTT. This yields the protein CASSLGQRNTGELFF.